This T cell receptor (beta chain) came from a study of blood T cell repertoires in COVID-19. On the study more broadly: Donors in the United States, Italy and Spain gave samples during acute or convalescent COVID-19. From T cells, B-cell-depleted T cells, or PBMCs came the material, which was cDNA or gDNA.

The length of the CDR3 is 13 residues. Per the germline V gene, CDR1 is MNHEY and CDR2 is SVGAGI. V dropped 7 bases and J dropped 5 bases, with 14 bases sitting between them. Original analysis: Estimated nucleated cell counts came from reference gene primer amplification. Some clones are missing from TCRdb's copy, which holds only in-frame ones; the method was immunoSEQ multiplex PCR. V and J calls and clone size are given by that table; D and trimming were obtained from the DNA. Among about 140,000 clones listed, under 90% were seen once. This clone has just a few counts. The rearrangement joins TRBV6-5 to TRBJ2-5, with D tentatively TRBD2 (5 bases). This receptor was obtained from a man between 70 and 80 years old who had recovered from COVID-19. The sequenced sample consisted of peripheral blood. The CDR3 sequence: CASIVEGVETQYF. The CDR3 DNA reads TGTGCCAGCATAGTCGAGGGTGTGGAGACCCAGTACTTC.